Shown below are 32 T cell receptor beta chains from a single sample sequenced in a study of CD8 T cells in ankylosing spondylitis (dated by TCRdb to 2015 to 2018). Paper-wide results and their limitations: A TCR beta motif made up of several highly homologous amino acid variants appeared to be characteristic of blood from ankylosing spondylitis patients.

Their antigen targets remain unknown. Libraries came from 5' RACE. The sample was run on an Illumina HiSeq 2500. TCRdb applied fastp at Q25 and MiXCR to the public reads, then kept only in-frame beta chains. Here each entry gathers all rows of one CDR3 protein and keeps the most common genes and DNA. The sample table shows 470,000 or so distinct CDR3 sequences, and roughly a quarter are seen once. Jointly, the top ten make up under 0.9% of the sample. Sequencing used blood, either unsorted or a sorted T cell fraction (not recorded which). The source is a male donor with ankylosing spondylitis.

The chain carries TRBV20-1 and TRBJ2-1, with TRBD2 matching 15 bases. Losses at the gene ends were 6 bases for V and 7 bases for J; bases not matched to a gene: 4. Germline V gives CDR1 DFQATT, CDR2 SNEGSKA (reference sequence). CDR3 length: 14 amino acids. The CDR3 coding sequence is TGCAGTGCCGCCGGGACTAGCGGGAGGAATGAGCAGTTCTTC. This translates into CSAAGTSGRNEQFF.

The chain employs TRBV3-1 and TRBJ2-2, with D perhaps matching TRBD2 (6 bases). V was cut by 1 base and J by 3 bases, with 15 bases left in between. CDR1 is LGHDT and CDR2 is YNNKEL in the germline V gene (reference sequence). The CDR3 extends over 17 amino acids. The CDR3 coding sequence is TGTGCCAGCAGCCAAGTTTGGGGTGGGAGGTACACCGGGGAGCTGTTTTTT. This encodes CASSQVWGGRYTGELFF.

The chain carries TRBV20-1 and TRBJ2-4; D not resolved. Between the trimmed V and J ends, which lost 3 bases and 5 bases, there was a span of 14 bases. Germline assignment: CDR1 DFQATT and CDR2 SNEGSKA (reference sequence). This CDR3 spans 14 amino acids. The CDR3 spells CSARAPTRQNIQYF. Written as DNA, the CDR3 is TGCAGTGCTAGGGCCCCCACCCGACAAAACATTCAGTACTTC.

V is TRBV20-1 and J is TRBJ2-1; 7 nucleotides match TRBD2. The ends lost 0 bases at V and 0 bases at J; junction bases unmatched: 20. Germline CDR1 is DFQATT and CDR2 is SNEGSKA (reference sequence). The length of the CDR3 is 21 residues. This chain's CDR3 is CSARDGGGSRLHSLSYNEQFF. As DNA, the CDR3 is TGCAGTGCTAGAGATGGGGGGGGGAGCCGCCTCCATTCCCTCTCCTACAATGAGCAGTTCTTC.

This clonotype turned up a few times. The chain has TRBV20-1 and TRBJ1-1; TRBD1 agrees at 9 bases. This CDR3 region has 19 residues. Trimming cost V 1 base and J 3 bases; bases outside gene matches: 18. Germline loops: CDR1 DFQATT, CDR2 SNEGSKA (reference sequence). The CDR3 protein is CSARVYRGQGPSSHTEAFF. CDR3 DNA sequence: TGCAGTGCTAGAGTTTACAGGGGGCAAGGACCCTCTTCGCACACTGAAGCTTTCTTT.

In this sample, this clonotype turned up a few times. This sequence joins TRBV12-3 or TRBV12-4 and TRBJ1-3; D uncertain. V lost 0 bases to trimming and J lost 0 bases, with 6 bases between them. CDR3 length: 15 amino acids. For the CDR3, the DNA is TGTGCCAGCAGTTTAGCAGGAGTCTCTGGAAACACCATATATTTT. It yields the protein CASSLAGVSGNTIYF.

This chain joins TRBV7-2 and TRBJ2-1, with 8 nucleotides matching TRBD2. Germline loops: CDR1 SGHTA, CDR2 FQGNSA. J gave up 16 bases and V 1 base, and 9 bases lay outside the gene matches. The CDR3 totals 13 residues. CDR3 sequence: CASSLVPGLEYFF. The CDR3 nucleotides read TGTGCCAGCAGCTTAGTACCGGGACTAGAATACTTCTTC.

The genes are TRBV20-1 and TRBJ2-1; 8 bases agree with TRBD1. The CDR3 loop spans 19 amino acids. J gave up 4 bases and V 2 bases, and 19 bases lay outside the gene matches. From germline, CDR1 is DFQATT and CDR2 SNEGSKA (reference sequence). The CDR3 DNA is TGCAGTGCTAGAAGTAACCCAGGACAGGGCCTAGCCAAATACAATGAGCAGTTCTTC. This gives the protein CSARSNPGQGLAKYNEQFF.

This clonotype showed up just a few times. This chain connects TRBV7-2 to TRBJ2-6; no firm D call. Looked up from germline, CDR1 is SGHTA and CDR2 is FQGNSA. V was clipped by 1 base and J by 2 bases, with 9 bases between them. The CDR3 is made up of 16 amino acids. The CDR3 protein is CASSLVRRAGANVLTF. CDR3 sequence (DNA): TGTGCCAGCAGCTTAGTTCGGCGCGCTGGGGCCAACGTCCTGACTTTC.

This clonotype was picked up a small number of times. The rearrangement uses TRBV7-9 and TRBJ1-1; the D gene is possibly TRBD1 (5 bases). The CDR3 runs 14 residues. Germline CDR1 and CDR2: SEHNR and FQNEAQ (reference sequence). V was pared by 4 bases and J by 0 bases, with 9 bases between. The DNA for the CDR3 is TGTGCCAGCAGCTCGGGACGGTTGAACACTGAAGCTTTCTTT. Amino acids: CASSSGRLNTEAFF.

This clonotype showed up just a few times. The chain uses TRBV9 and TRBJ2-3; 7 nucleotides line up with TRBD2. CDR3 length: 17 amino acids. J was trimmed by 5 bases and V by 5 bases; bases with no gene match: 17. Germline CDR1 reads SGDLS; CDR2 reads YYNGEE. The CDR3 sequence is CASSSPLGGSRGDTQYF. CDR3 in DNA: TGTGCCAGCAGTTCCCCTCTTGGCGGGAGTCGGGGAGATACGCAGTATTTT. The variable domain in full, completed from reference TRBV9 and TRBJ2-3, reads DSGVTQTPKHLITATGQRVTLRCSPRSGDLSVYWYQQSLDQGLQFLIQYYNGEERAKGNILERFSAQQFPDLHSELNLSSLELGDSALYFCASSSPLGGSRGDTQYFGPGTRLTVL.

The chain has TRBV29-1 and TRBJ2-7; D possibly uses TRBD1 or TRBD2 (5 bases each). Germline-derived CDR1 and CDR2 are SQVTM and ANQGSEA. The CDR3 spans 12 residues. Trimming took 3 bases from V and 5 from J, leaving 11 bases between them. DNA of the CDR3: TGCAGCGTTGAGGGACCGCCAGACGAGCAGTACTTC. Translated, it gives CSVEGPPDEQYF.

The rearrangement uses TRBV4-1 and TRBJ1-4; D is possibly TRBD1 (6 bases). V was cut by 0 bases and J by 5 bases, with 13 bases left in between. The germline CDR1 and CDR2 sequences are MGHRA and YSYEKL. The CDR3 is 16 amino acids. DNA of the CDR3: TGCGCCAGCAGCCAAGACCAGGGGACGGAGAATGAAAAACTGTTTTTT. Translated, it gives CASSQDQGTENEKLFF.

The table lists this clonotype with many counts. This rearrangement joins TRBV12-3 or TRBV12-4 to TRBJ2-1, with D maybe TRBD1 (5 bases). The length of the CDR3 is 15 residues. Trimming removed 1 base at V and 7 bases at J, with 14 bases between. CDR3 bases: TGTGCCAGCAGTTTAGTAGGCAAAGCAGGGAATGAGCAGTTCTTC. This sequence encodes CASSLVGKAGNEQFF.

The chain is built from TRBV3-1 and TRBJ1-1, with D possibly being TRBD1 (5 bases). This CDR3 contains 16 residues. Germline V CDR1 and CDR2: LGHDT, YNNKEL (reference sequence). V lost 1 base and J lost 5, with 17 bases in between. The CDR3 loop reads CASSQADKWSWTEAFF. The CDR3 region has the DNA TGTGCCAGCAGCCAAGCGGACAAATGGAGTTGGACTGAAGCTTTCTTT.

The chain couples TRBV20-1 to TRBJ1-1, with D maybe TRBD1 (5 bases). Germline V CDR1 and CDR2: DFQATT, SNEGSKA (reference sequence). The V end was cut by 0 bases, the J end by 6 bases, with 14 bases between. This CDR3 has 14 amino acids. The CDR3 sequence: CSARDQGVRAEAFF. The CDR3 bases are TGCAGTGCTAGAGATCAGGGTGTAAGGGCTGAAGCTTTCTTT.

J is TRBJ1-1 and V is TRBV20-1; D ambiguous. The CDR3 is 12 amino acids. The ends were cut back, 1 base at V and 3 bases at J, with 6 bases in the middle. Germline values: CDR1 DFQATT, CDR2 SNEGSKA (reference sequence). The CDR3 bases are TGCAGTGCTAGAGGCGGATACACTGAAGCTTTCTTT. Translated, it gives CSARGGYTEAFF.

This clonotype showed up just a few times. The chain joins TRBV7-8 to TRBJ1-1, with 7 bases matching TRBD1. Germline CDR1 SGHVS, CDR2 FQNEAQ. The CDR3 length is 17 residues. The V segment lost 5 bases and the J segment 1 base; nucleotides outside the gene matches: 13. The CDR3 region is CASSHPNDREANTEAFF. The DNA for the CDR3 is TGTGCCAGCAGCCACCCCAACGACAGGGAGGCGAACACTGAAGCTTTCTTT.

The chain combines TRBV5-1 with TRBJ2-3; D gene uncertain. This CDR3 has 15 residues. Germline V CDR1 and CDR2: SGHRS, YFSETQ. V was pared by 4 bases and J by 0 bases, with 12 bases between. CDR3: CASSIGVSSTDTQYF. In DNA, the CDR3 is TGCGCCAGCAGCATAGGAGTCTCTAGCACAGATACGCAGTATTTT. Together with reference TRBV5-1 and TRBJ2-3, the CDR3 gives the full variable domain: KAGVTQTPRYLIKTRGQQVTLSCSPISGHRSVSWYQQTPGQGLQFLFEYFSETQRNKGNFPGRFSGRQFSNSRSEMNVSTLELGDSALYLCASSIGVSSTDTQYFGPGTRLTVL.

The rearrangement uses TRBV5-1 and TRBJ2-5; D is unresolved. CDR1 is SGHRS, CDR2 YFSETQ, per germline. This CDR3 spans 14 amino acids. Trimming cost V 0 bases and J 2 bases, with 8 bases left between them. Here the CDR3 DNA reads TGCGCCAGCAGCTTGGATGGCAGTCAAGAGACCCAGTACTTC. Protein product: CASSLDGSQETQYF. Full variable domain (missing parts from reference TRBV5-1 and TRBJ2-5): KAGVTQTPRYLIKTRGQQVTLSCSPISGHRSVSWYQQTPGQGLQFLFEYFSETQRNKGNFPGRFSGRQFSNSRSEMNVSTLELGDSALYLCASSLDGSQETQYFGPGTRLLVL.

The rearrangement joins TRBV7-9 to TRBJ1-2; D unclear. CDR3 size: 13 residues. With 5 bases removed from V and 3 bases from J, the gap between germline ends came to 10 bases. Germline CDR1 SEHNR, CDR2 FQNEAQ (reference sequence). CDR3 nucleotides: TGTGCCAGCAGCCCGGACCTCTACTATGGCTACACCTTC. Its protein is CASSPDLYYGYTF. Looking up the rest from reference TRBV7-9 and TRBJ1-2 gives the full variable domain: DTGVSQNPRHKITKRGQNVTFRCDPISEHNRLYWYRQTLGQGPEFLTYFQNEAQLEKSRLLSDRFSAERPKGSFSTLEIQRTEQGDSAMYLCASSPDLYYGYTFGSGTRLTVV.

In DNA form, the CDR3 reads TGTGCCAGCAGCGACACCAGACCGTACGAGCAGTACTTC. Translated: CASSDTRPYEQYF. This chain links TRBV5-6 with TRBJ2-7; D gene ambiguous. CDR3 length: 13 amino acids. Germline CDR1 is SGHDT and CDR2 is YYEEEE. Trimming pared 4 bases from V and 4 bases from J, leaving 12 bases between. Full variable domain (outside the CDR3, taken from reference TRBV5-6 and TRBJ2-7): DAGVTQSPTHLIKTRGQQVTLRCSPKSGHDTVSWYQQALGQGPQFIFQYYEEEERQRGNFPDRFSGHQFPNYSSELNVNALLLGDSALYLCASSDTRPYEQYFGPGTRLTVT.

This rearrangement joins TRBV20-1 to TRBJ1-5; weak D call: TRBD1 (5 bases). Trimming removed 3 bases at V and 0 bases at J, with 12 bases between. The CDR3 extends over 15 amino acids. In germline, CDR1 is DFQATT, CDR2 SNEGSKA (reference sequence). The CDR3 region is CSASRSGGSNQPQHF. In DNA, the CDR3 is TGCAGTGCTAGTAGGTCCGGGGGTAGCAATCAGCCCCAGCATTTT.

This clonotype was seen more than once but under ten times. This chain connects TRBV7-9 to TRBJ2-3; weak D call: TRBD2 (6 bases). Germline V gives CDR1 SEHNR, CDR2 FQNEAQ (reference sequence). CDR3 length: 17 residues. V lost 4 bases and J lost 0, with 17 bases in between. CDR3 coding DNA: TGTGCCAGCAGCTCCGCCTCTCTTAGCGGAAGCACAGATACGCAGTATTTT. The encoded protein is CASSSASLSGSTDTQYF.

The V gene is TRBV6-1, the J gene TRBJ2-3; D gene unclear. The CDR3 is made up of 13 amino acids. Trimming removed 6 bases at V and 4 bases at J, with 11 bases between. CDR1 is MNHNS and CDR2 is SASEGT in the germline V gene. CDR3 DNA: TGTGCCAGCAGCCCCTTCCTTCCAGATACGCAGTATTTT. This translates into CASSPFLPDTQYF.

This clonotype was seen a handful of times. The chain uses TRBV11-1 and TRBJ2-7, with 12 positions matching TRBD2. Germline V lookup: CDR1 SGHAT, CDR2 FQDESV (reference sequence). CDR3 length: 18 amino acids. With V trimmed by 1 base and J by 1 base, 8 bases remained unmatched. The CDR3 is CASSLGGTGLAGSYEQYV. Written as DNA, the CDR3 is TGTGCCAGCAGCTTAGGCGGGACGGGACTAGCGGGTTCCTACGAGCAGTACGTC.

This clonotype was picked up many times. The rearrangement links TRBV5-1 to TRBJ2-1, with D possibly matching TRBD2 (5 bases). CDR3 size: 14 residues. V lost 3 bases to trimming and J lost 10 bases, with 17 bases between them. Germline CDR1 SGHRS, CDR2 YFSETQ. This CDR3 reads CASSYSSEGGEQFF. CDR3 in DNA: TGCGCCAGCAGCTATAGTAGCGAGGGCGGCGAGCAGTTCTTC.

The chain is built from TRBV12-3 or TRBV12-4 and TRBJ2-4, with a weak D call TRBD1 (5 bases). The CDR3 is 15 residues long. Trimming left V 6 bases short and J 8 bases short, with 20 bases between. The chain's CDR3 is CASSNPARVGDIQYF. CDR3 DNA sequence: TGTGCCAGCAGCAATCCCGCCAGGGTTGGAGACATTCAGTACTTC.

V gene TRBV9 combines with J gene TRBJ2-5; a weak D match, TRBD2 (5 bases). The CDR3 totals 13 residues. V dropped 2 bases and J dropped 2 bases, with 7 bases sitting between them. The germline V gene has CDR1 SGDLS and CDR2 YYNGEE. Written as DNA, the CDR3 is TGTGCCAGCAGCGTCGGGATTCAAGAGACCCAGTACTTC. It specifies CASSVGIQETQYF.

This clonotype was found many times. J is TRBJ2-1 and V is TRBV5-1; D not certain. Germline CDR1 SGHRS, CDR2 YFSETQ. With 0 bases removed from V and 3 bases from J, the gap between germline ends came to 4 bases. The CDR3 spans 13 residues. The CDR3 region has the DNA TGCGCCAGCAGCTTGGCCGACTACAATGAGCAGTTCTTC. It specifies CASSLADYNEQFF.

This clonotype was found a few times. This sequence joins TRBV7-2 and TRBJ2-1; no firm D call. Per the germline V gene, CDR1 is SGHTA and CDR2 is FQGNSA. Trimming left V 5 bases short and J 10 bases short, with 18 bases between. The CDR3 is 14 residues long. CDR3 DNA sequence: TGTGCCAGCAGCCCACAGCGAAACTCACTAGAGCAGTTCTTC. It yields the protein CASSPQRNSLEQFF.

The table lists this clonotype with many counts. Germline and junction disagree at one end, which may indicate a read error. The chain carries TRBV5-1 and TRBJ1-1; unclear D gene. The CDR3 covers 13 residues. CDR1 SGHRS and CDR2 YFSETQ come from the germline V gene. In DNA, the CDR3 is TGTGCCAGCAGCTTGGTAGCTAACACTGAAGCTTTCTTT. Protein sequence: CASSLVANTEAFF.